This record looks at one TCR beta chain sequence and its context. Antigen unknown. Other nucleotide sequences from this sample produce the same CDR3. The data were obtained in a study of shared clonotypes between healthy human individuals. DNA at about 210 ng, around 30,000 T cell genomes, went into sorted-subset replicate PCRs. Data came from immunoSEQ multiplex PCR; TCRdb stores just in-frame clones and leaves some out. The sample shows 2.5 million or so clones, about 92% of them seen only once. Study-level findings and limits: Donors were few, which limited the genetic and exposure-history diversity represented.

The sample comprised naive CD4+ T cells sorted from blood. Subset reported: CD45RA+ positively selected. This sequence originates from a man aged 18 to 35 in good health.

The CDR3 loop is CASSYSGYTDTQYF. The CDR3 region has the DNA TGTGCCAGCAGTTACTCTGGCTACACAGATACGCAGTATTTT. This chain uses TRBV6-5 with TRBJ2-3; D not certain. CDR1 is MNHEY and CDR2 is SVGAGI in the germline V gene. V was cut by 0 bases and J by 2 bases, with 6 bases left in between. The CDR3 extends over 14 amino acids.